This TCR beta chain derives from a study of vaccination and CD4 T cells after COVID-19. The overall study: Post-COVID specimens were obtained a median around 100 days after diagnosis (range 35 to 161). Broader study findings: A comparatively limited set of convalescent patients was examined, with no early post-infection timepoints.

Sequenced with the Oncomine TCR Beta short-read assay was DNA taken from cultured CD4+ T cells. CD4+ T cells were cultured, and genomic DNA was extracted from them. TCRdb reprocessed the PCR reads via MiXCR and lists one record per CDR3 protein. The sample carries 20,000 to 25,000 distinct CDR3 sequences, 43% recorded once. Regarding treatment: approximately 11-day PBMC culture with coronavirus spike peptide pools or control peptides (ViraFEST assay). The length of the CDR3 is 19 residues. CDR1 and CDR2 (germline): SGHDN, FVKESK. With 1 base removed from V and 4 bases from J, the gap between germline ends came to 26 bases. This clonotype was observed once. Its antigen is as yet unknown.

This TCR was recovered from a human donor who had recovered from COVID-19. The sequencing sample was made of CD4+ T cells from blood, cultured in vitro. The rearrangement links TRBV14 to TRBJ2-7; possible D gene TRBD2, 7 bases. The CDR3 here is CASSQGLGGLAGWWYEQYF. The CDR3 DNA reads as TGTGCCAGCAGCCAAGGGCTCGGGGGGCTCGCAGGTTGGTGGTACGAGCAGTACTTC.